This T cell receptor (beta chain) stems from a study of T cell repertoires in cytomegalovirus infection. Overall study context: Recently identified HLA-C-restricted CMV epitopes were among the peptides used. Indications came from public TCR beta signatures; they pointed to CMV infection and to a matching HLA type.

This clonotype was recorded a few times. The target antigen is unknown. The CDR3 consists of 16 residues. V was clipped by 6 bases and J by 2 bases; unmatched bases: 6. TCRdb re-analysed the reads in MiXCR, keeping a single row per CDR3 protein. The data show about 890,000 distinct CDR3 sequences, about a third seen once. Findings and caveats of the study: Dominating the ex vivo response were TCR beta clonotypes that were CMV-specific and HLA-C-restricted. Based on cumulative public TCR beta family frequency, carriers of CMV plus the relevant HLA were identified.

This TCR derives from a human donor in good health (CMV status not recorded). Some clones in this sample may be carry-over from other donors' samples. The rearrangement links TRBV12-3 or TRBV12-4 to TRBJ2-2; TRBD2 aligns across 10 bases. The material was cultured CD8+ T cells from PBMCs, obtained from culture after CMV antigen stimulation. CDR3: CASSFASGGNTGELFF. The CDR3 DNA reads TGTGCCAGCAGCTTCGCTAGCGGGGGAAACACCGGGGAGCTGTTTTTT.